This record looks at one T cell receptor beta chain sequence and its context. The record originates from a study of control samples from healthy donors and cancer patients. The CDR3 loop spans 15 amino acids. V was clipped by 0 bases and J by 9 bases, with 15 bases between them. CDR1 and CDR2 (germline): LGHNA, YSLEER. TCRdb keeps only in-frame clones here, not all; method: immunoSEQ multiplex PCR. The sample is made up of approximately 190,000 clones, and the top ten hold around 2% of it. This rearrangement joins TRBV4-3 to TRBJ1-5; tentatively, D is TRBD1 (5 bases). Sequencing was carried out using blood. This TCR came from a woman aged 30 to 39 in good health. CDR3 bases: TGCGCCAGCAGCCAAGACAGGGTTCCGATCAGGCCCCAGCATTTT. This codes for CASSQDRVPIRPQHF.